The 26 T cell receptor beta chains in this list originate from one sample, sequenced in a study of post-analysis software for immune sequencing data. Study results and limitations: In patients, TRBV5-6, TRBV5-1 and TRBV20-1 belonged to five TRBV segments found more frequently than in controls.

Their recognized antigens are unknown. Tagging with unique molecular identifiers was a feature of the TCR beta cDNA libraries. In TCRdb, the PCR reads were re-called with MiXCR into one record per CDR3 protein. The sample gives fewer than 850,000 distinct CDR3 sequences, roughly 46% of which show up once; approximately 5% is in the top ten. Sequencing used blood. These receptors originate from a girl aged 5 to 17 with multiple sclerosis.

On this clonotype itself: Its ends do not fully match the called genes, so a read error is possible. The chain links TRBV20-1 to TRBJ1-1, with TRBD1 identical over 8 bases. In germline, CDR1 is DFQATT, CDR2 SNEGSKA (reference sequence). The CDR3 has 13 residues. The CDR3 region has the DNA TGCAGTGCTGGAGACAGGGGTTGGTCTTTAGCTTTCTTT. It encodes CSAGDRGWSLAFF.

About this clonotype: This sequence may be a read error, since a much larger clone differs from it by one base. The rearrangement links TRBV24-1 to TRBJ2-1; 10 bases agree with TRBD2. There are 16 residues in the CDR3. Germline V lookup: CDR1 KGHDR, CDR2 SFDVKD. This CDR3 is CTTSTSGASSYNEQFF. In DNA form, the CDR3 reads TGTACCACCAGTACTAGCGGGGCGAGCTCCTACAATGAGCAGTTCTTC.

The gene calls are TRBV20-1 and TRBJ2-3; D gene unclear. In germline, CDR1 is DFQATT, CDR2 SNEGSKA (reference sequence). Trimming took off 5 bases at V and 4 bases at J, with 13 bases between the two ends. This CDR3 region has 13 residues. The CDR3 nucleotides read TGCAGTGCTCCCGATGGTCCCCCAGATACGCAGTATTTT. Its protein is CSAPDGPPDTQYF.

The rearrangement uses TRBV29-1 and TRBJ1-1; D is ambiguous. Trimming removed 0 bases from V and 1 base from J, with 9 bases in between. The CDR3 covers 14 residues. Germline V gene data show CDR1 as SQVTM and CDR2 as ANQGSEA. The CDR3 loop is CSVEDRGRNTEAFF. For the CDR3, the DNA is TGCAGCGTTGAAGATCGAGGGCGGAACACTGAAGCTTTCTTT.

This clonotype was observed a handful of times. This chain joins TRBV10-3 and TRBJ2-1; D is perhaps TRBD1 (5 bases). Germline CDR1 reads ENHRY; CDR2 reads SYGVKD. The CDR3 sequence is 13 residues long. The V end was cut by 6 bases, the J end by 0 bases, with 6 bases between. This chain's CDR3 is CAIRTDSYNEQFF. The CDR3 DNA reads TGTGCCATCAGGACAGACTCCTACAATGAGCAGTTCTTC.

The chain is built from TRBV6-5 and TRBJ1-5; D is ambiguous. The CDR3 is made up of 14 amino acids. V was cut by 7 bases and J by 2 bases, with 12 bases left in between. Germline-derived CDR1 and CDR2 are MNHEY and SVGAGI. CDR3 sequence: CASTPRGGNQPQHF. The CDR3 bases are TGTGCCAGCACCCCTCGCGGGGGCAATCAGCCCCAGCATTTT.

The chain joins TRBV20-1 to TRBJ2-7; D unclear. V dropped 4 bases and J dropped 0 bases, with 16 bases sitting between them. In germline, CDR1 is DFQATT, CDR2 SNEGSKA (reference sequence). The CDR3 runs 15 residues. The CDR3 region is CSANPRATYSYEQYF. CDR3 bases: TGCAGTGCTAATCCACGGGCTACATACTCCTACGAGCAGTACTTC.

J is TRBJ2-5 and V is TRBV7-9, with TRBD2 as a possible D gene (6 bases). The CDR3 runs 14 residues. V was cut by 4 bases and J by 0 bases, with 9 bases left in between. Per the germline V gene, CDR1 is SEHNR and CDR2 is FQNEAQ (reference sequence). The CDR3 loop is CASSSGGNQETQYF. Written as DNA, the CDR3 is TGTGCCAGCAGCTCCGGGGGAAACCAAGAGACCCAGTACTTC.

The V gene is TRBV20-1, the J gene TRBJ2-1; D possibly corresponds to TRBD2 (5 bases). The CDR3 runs to 14 residues. Deletions cut 4 bases from V and 0 bases from J, with 10 bases between. In germline, CDR1 is DFQATT, CDR2 SNEGSKA (reference sequence). CDR3 DNA: TGCAGTGCTACGGGAAGATACTCCTACAATGAGCAGTTCTTC. Its translation: CSATGRYSYNEQFF.

This clonotype was detected a few times. V and J are TRBV2 and TRBJ2-5; 8 bases are a match to TRBD2. Germline V lookup: CDR1 SNHLY, CDR2 FYNNEI. With V trimmed by 5 bases and J by 5 bases, 10 bases remained unmatched. The CDR3 has 15 amino acids. This CDR3 reads CASSLPWAGGETQYF. DNA of the CDR3: TGTGCCAGCAGTCTCCCCTGGGCGGGAGGTGAGACCCAGTACTTC.

This clonotype has more than one count but fewer than ten. The gene calls are TRBV6-2 or TRBV6-3 and TRBJ2-7; perhaps TRBD2 as D (6 bases). This CDR3 spans 12 amino acids. Trimming took 4 bases from V and 4 from J, leaving 8 bases between them. Germline loops: CDR1 MNHEY, CDR2 SVGEGT. The chain's CDR3 is CASSLLAYEQYF. The CDR3 DNA reads as TGTGCCAGCAGTTTACTAGCTTACGAGCAGTACTTC.

The CDR3 loop reads CASSQDPSGSIPDEQFF. CDR3 nucleotide sequence: TGTGCCAGCAGCCAAGATCCCAGCGGATCCATCCCGGATGAGCAGTTCTTC. This rearrangement joins TRBV3-1 to TRBJ2-1; possibly TRBD2 for D (5 bases). The V end was cut by 0 bases, the J end by 8 bases, with 20 bases between. The CDR3 length is 17 residues. Germline CDR1 LGHDT, CDR2 YNNKEL (reference sequence).

The V and J genes are TRBV4-2 and TRBJ2-7; perhaps TRBD2 as D (5 bases). The germline V and J ends were trimmed by 0 bases and 6 bases, with 18 bases remaining between them. CDR3 length: 16 amino acids. The germline CDR1 and CDR2 sequences are LGHNA and YNFKEQ. Written as DNA, the CDR3 is TGTGCCAGCAGCCAAGATTTTCTTGGCGGCGCGGGCGAGCAGTACTTC. Its protein product is CASSQDFLGGAGEQYF.

The chain uses TRBV3-1 and TRBJ2-5; D not certain. With the DNA end fitting TRBJ2-7 better, the J assignment may be wrong. CDR1 is LGHDT, CDR2 YNNKEL, per germline (reference sequence). The CDR3 has 12 amino acids. CDR3 sequence reads: CASSQVFYEQYF. The CDR3 region has the DNA TGTGCCAGCAGCCAAGTCTTCTACGAGCAGTACTTC.

The chain uses TRBV20-1 and TRBJ1-1; no clear D gene. This CDR3 has 11 residues. Per the germline V gene, CDR1 is DFQATT and CDR2 is SNEGSKA (reference sequence). V lost 6 bases, J lost 7 bases, and 12 bases lay in between. The chain's CDR3 is CSAQDRREAFF. For the CDR3, the DNA is TGCAGTGCACAAGATCGCCGTGAAGCTTTCTTT.

V is TRBV6-1 and J is TRBJ2-5; the match to TRBD2 covers 10 bases. CDR3 length: 14 amino acids. Germline V gene data show CDR1 as MNHNS and CDR2 as SASEGT. V lost 6 bases and J lost 11; bases outside the gene matches: 12. The chain's CDR3 is CASRLAGVDDEQYF. Here the CDR3 DNA reads TGTGCCAGCAGGCTAGCGGGGGTGGATGATGAGCAGTACTTC.

The V call is TRBV2, the J call TRBJ2-1; 9 nucleotides align to TRBD2. The germline V gene has CDR1 SNHLY and CDR2 FYNNEI. With V trimmed by 3 bases and J by 7 bases, 7 bases remained unmatched. CDR3 size: 15 residues. The CDR3 loop is CASSDVTSGGNEQFF. DNA of the CDR3: TGTGCCAGCAGTGACGTGACTAGCGGAGGGAATGAGCAGTTCTTC. The variable domain in full, completed from reference TRBV2 and TRBJ2-1, reads EPEVTQTPSHQVTQMGQEVILRCVPISNHLYFYWYRQILGQKVEFLVSFYNNEISEKSEIFDDQFSVERPDGSNFTLKIRSTKLEDSAMYFCASSDVTSGGNEQFFGPGTRLTVL.

V is TRBV27 and J is TRBJ1-4; D is uncertain. V lost 5 bases and J 8 bases, leaving 9 bases between the germline ends. This CDR3 comprises 12 residues. CDR1 and CDR2 from the germline V gene are MNHEY and SMNVEV (reference sequence). The CDR3 region has the DNA TGTGCCAGCAGTCAAAATCTGGAAAAACTGTTTTTT. Amino acid sequence: CASSQNLEKLFF.

This clonotype was counted between two and nine times. The V gene is TRBV5-5, the J gene TRBJ2-7; D gene unclear. Germline CDR1 and CDR2: SGHKS and YYEKEE (reference sequence). The V end lost 0 bases, the J end lost 2 bases, and 9 bases lay between the germline ends. The CDR3 runs 14 residues. CDR3 bases: TGTGCCAGCAGCTTGGGGGCATTTCCCTACGAGCAGTACTTC. Translating it yields CASSLGAFPYEQYF.

The chain employs TRBV6-1 and TRBJ2-4; D gene unclear. CDR3 length: 17 residues. Trimming removed 4 bases at V and 0 bases at J, with 16 bases between. Germline-derived CDR1 and CDR2 are MNHNS and SASEGT. The CDR3 coding sequence is TGTGCCAGCAGTGTCAAGAGAGACCATCTAGCCAAAAACATTCAGTACTTC. Its translation: CASSVKRDHLAKNIQYF.

This clonotype occurred once. The CDR3 loop is CASSPTGVANTEAFF. The DNA of the CDR3 is TGTGCCAGCAGCCCGACAGGGGTGGCGAACACTGAAGCTTTCTTT. This chain uses TRBV9 with TRBJ1-1; 8 bases fit TRBD1. J lost 1 base, V lost 4 bases, and 6 bases had no gene match. CDR3 length equals 15 residues. Germline V gene data show CDR1 as SGDLS and CDR2 as YYNGEE.

The chain carries TRBV6-1 and TRBJ2-6; D perhaps matches TRBD2 (6 bases). Germline CDR1 reads MNHNS; CDR2 reads SASEGT. Trimming removed 6 bases from V and 4 bases from J, with 22 bases in between. CDR3 length: 18 amino acids. The CDR3 sequence is CASSQLGSPAVGANVLTF. As DNA, the CDR3 is TGTGCCAGCAGCCAGCTCGGGAGCCCTGCTGTAGGGGCCAACGTCCTGACTTTC.

This clonotype was observed a single time. The chain joins TRBV6-2 or TRBV6-3 to TRBJ2-2, with a possible D match to TRBD2 (5 bases). V gave up 2 bases and J gave up 0 bases, with 7 bases separating them. There are 15 residues in the CDR3. Germline loops: CDR1 MNHEY, CDR2 SVGEGT. The CDR3 loop is CASSYTEANTGELFF. In DNA form, the CDR3 reads TGTGCCAGCAGTTACACGGAGGCGAACACCGGGGAGCTGTTTTTT.

The rearrangement joins TRBV9 to TRBJ1-1; 9 bases align to TRBD1. V trimming: 2 bases; J trimming: 6 bases; junction bases outside the gene matches: 14. This CDR3 contains 17 residues. The germline gives CDR1 SGDLS, CDR2 YYNGEE. CDR3 amino acids: CASSVGTGPSGGSEAFF. The CDR3 bases are TGTGCCAGCAGCGTCGGGACAGGGCCCTCGGGGGGCTCTGAAGCTTTCTTT.

V and J are TRBV5-1 and TRBJ1-1; perhaps TRBD1 as D (6 bases). CDR3 length: 17 residues. Germline V gene sequence: CDR1 SGHRS, CDR2 YFSETQ. Trimming took 7 bases from V and 1 from J, leaving 23 bases between them. CDR3 nucleotide sequence: TGCGCCAGCGGGACCATAGGGGGGGAGGTGAGGAACACTGAAGCTTTCTTT. Its protein is CASGTIGGEVRNTEAFF. The entire variable domain, with the rest obtained from reference TRBV5-1 and TRBJ1-1, is as follows: KAGVTQTPRYLIKTRGQQVTLSCSPISGHRSVSWYQQTPGQGLQFLFEYFSETQRNKGNFPGRFSGRQFSNSRSEMNVSTLELGDSALYLCASGTIGGEVRNTEAFFGQGTRLTVV.

This clonotype was observed a few times. V is TRBV20-1 and J is TRBJ1-1; D is undetermined. The CDR3 is 16 amino acids. CDR1 and CDR2 (germline): DFQATT, SNEGSKA (reference sequence). Trimming took off 4 bases at V and 0 bases at J, with 18 bases between the two ends. The CDR3 spells CSAKTASSLVNTEAFF. As DNA, the CDR3 is TGCAGTGCTAAAACGGCCAGCAGTCTGGTGAACACTGAAGCTTTCTTT.